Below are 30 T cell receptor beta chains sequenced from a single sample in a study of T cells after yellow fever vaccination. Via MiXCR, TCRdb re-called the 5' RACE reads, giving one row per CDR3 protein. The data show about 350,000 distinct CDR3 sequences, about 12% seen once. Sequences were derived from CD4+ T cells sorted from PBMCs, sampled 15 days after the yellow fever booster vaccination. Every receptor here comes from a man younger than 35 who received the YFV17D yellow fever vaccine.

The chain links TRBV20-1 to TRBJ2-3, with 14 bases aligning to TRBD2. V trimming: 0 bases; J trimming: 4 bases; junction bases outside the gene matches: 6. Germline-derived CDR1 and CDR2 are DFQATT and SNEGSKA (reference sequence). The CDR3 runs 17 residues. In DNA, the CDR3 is TGCAGTGCTAGAGATGTGGGACTAGCGGGGGACGCAGATACGCAGTATTTT. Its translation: CSARDVGLAGDADTQYF.

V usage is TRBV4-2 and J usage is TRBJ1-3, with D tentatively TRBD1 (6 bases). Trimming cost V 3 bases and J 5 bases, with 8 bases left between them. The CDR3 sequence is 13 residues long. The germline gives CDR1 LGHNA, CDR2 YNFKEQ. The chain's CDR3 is CASSQGHRNTIYF. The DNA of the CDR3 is TGTGCCAGCAGCCAGGGACATCGAAACACCATATATTTT.

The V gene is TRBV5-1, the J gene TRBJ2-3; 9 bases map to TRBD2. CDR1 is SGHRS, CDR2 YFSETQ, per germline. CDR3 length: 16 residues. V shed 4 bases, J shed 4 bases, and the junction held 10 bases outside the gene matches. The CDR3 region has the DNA TGCGCCAGCAGCCCCCATGGCGGGGGGGCCGCAGATACGCAGTATTTT. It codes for CASSPHGGGAADTQYF.

CDR3 in DNA: TGTGCCAGCAGATTTCTAGGGGGAGATACGCAGTATTTT. It translates to CASRFLGGDTQYF. J is TRBJ2-3 and V is TRBV2; D is perhaps TRBD1 (6 bases). The germline V and J ends were trimmed by 6 bases and 5 bases, with 12 bases remaining between them. Per the germline V gene, CDR1 is SNHLY and CDR2 is FYNNEI. This CDR3 region has 13 residues.

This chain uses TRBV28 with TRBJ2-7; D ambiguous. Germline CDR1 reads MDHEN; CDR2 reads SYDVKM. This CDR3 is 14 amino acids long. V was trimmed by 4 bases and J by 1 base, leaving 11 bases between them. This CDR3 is CASSSARRSYEQYV. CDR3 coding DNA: TGTGCCAGCAGTTCCGCCAGAAGGTCCTACGAGCAGTACGTC.

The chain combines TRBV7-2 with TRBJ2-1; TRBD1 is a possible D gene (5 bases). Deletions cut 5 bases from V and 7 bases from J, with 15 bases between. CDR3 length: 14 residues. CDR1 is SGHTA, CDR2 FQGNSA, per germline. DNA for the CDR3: TGTGCCAGCAGCCCGTGGGGCGATGGAAATGAGCAGTTCTTC. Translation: CASSPWGDGNEQFF.

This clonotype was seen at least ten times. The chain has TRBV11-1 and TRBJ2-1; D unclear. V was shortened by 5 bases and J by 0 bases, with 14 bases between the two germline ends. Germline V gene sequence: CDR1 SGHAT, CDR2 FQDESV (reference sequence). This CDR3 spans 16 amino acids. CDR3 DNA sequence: TGTGCCAGCAGCCCTGTGCCGAACCTCTCCTACAATGAGCAGTTCTTC. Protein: CASSPVPNLSYNEQFF. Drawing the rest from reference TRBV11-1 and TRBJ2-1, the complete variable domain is EAEVAQSPRYKITEKSQAVAFWCDPISGHATLYWYRQILGQGPELLVQFQDESVVDDSQLPKDRFSAERLKGVDSTLKIQPAELGDSAMYLCASSPVPNLSYNEQFFGPGTRLTVL.

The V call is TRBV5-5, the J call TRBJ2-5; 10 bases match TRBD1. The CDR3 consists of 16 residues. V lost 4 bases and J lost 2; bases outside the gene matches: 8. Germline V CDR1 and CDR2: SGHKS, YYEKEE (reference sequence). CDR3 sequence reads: CASSARTGGAQETQYF. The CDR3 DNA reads TGTGCCAGCAGCGCCCGGACAGGGGGTGCTCAAGAGACCCAGTACTTC.

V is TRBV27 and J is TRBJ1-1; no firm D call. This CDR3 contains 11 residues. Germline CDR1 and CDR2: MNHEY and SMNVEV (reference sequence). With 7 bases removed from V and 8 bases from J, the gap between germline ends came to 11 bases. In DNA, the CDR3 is TGTGCCAGCAAACGGGCAGAAGAAGCTTTCTTT. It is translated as CASKRAEEAFF.

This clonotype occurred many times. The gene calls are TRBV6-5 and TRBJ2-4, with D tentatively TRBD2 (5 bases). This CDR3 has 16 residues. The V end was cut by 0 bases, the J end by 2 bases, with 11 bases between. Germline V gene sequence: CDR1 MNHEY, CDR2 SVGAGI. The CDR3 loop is CASSYSSDSSKNIQYF. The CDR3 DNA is TGTGCCAGCAGTTACTCTTCGGACTCTTCCAAAAACATTCAGTACTTC.

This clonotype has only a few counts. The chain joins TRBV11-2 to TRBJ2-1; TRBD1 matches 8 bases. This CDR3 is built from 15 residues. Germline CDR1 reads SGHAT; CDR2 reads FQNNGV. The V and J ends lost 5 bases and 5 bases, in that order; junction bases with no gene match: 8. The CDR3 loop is CASSLQGVGDNEQFF. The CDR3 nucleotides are TGTGCCAGCAGCCTACAGGGGGTGGGGGACAATGAGCAGTTCTTC. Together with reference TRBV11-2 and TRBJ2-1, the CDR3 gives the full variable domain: EAGVAQSPRYKIIEKRQSVAFWCNPISGHATLYWYQQILGQGPKLLIQFQNNGVVDDSQLPKDRFSAERLKGVDSTLKIQPAKLEDSAVYLCASSLQGVGDNEQFFGPGTRLTVL.

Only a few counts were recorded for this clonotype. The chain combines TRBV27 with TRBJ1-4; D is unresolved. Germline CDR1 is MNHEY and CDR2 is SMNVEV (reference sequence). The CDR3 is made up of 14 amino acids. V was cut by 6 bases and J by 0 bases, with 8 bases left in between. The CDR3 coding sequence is TGTGCCAGCAGATCGGGTGCAACTAATGAAAAACTGTTTTTT. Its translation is CASRSGATNEKLFF. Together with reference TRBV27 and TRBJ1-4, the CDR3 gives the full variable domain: EAQVTQNPRYLITVTGKKLTVTCSQNMNHEYMSWYRQDPGLGLRQIYYSMNVEVTDKGDVPEGYKVSRKEKRNFPLILESPSPNQTSLYFCASRSGATNEKLFFGSGTQLSVL.

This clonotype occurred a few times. CDR3 coding DNA: TGTGCCAGCAGCTTAGCTCCTAGCGGGGTTGATACGCAGTATTTT. Translating it yields CASSLAPSGVDTQYF. The rearrangement uses TRBV7-9 and TRBJ2-3; 9 bases are a match to TRBD2. After removal of 0 bases from V and 6 bases from J, the junction contained 4 bases not matched to a gene. This CDR3 is built from 15 residues. Germline V gene sequence: CDR1 SEHNR, CDR2 FQNEAQ (reference sequence).

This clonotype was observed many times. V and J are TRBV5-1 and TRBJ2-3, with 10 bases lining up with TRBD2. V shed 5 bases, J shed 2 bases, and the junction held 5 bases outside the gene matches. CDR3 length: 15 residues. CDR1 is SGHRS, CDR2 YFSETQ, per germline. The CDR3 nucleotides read TGCGCCAGCAGGGGCGGGACTAGCGTCACAGATACGCAGTATTTT. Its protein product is CASRGGTSVTDTQYF.

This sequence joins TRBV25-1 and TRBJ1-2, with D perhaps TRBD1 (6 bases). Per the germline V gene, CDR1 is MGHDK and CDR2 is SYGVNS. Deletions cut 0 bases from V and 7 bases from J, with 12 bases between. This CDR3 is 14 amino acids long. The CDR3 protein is CASSEYAGGRGYTF. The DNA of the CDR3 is TGTGCCAGCAGTGAATATGCCGGGGGCCGTGGCTACACCTTC.

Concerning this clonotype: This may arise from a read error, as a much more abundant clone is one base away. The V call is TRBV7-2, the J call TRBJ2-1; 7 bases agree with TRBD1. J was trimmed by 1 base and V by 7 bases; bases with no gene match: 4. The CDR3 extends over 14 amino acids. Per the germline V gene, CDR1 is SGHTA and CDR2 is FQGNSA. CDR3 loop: CASTAQGSYNEQFF. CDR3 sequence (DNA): TGTGCCAGCACCGCACAGGGGTCCTACAATGAGCAGTTCTTC.

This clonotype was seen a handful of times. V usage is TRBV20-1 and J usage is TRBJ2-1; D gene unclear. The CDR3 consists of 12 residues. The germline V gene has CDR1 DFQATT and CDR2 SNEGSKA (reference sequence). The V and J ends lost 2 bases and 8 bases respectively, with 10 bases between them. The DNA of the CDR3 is TGCAGTGCTAGATCTAGTTGGGATGAGCAGTTCTTC. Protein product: CSARSSWDEQFF.

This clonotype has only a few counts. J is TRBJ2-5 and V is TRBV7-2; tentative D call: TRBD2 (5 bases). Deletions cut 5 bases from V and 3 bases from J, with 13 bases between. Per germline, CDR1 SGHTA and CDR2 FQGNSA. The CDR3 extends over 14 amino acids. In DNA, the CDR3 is TGTGCCAGCAGCATAAGGACTGGCGAAGAGACCCAGTACTTC. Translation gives CASSIRTGEETQYF.

CDR3: CASKDRRPGELFF. The CDR3, as DNA: TGTGCCAGCAAGGACAGAAGGCCCGGGGAGCTGTTTTTT. The rearrangement uses TRBV6-2 or TRBV6-3 and TRBJ2-2, with a possible D match to TRBD1 (6 bases). V was trimmed by 7 bases and J by 6 bases, leaving 12 bases between them. CDR1 MNHEY and CDR2 SVGEGT come from the germline V gene. This CDR3 is 13 amino acids long.

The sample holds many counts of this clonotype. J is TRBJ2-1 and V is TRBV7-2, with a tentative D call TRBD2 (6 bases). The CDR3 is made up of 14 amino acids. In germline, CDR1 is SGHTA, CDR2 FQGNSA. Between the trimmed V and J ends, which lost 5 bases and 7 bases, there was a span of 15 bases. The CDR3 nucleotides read TGTGCCAGCAGCCTAAGACTAGGGACTAATGAGCAGTTCTTC. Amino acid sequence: CASSLRLGTNEQFF.

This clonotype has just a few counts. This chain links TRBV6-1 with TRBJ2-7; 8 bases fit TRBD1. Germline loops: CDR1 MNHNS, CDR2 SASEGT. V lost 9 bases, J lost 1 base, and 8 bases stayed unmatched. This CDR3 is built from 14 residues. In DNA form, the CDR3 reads TGTGCCAGTCAGACAGGGGCTCGATCCTACGAGCAGTACGTC. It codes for CASQTGARSYEQYV.

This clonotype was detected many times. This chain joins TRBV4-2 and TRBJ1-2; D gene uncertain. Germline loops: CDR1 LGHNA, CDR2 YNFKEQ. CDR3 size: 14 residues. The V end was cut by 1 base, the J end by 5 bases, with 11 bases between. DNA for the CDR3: TGTGCCAGCAGCCAAGTCGCGGAAGTTTATGGCTACACCTTC. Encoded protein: CASSQVAEVYGYTF.

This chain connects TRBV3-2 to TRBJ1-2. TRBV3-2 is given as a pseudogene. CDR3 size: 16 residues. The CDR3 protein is CASSHQASGSAIGYTF. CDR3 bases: TGTGCCAGCAGCCATCAGGCTTCGGGCTCGGCGATAGGCTACACCTTC.

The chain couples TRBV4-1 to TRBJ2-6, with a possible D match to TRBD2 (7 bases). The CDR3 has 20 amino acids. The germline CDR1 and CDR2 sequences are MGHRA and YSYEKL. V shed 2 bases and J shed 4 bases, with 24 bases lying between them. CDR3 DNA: TGCGCCAGCAGCCAAAGGGGTGGGGCGGGGGCTTTGAGAGGGGCCAACGTCCTGACTTTC. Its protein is CASSQRGGAGALRGANVLTF.

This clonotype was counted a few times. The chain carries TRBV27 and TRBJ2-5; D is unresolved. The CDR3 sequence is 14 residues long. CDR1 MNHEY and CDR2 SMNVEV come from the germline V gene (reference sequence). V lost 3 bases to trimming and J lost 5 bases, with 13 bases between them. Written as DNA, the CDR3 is TGTGCCAGCAGTTTGAGGCGATTTGGGGAGACCCAGTACTTC. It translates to CASSLRRFGETQYF.

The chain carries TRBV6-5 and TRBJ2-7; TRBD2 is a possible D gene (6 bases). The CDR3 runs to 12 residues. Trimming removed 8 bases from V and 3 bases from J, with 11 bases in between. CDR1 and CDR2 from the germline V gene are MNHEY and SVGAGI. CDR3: CASGLRDYEQYF. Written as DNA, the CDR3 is TGTGCCAGCGGACTAAGGGACTACGAGCAGTACTTC.

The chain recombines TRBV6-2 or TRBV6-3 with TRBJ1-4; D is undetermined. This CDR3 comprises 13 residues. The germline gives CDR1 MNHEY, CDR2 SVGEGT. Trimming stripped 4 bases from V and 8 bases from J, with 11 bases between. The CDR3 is CASSSGPWEKLFF. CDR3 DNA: TGTGCCAGCAGTTCCGGCCCTTGGGAAAAACTGTTTTTT.

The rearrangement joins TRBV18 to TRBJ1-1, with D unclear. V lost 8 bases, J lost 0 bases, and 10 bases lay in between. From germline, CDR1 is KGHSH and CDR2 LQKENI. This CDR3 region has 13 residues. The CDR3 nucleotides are TGTGCCAGCCACTTAGATTTGAACACTGAAGCTTTCTTT. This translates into CASHLDLNTEAFF.

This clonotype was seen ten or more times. The CDR3 here is CASSFRQQTGELFF. The CDR3 nucleotides are TGTGCCAGCAGCTTCCGGCAACAAACCGGGGAGCTGTTTTTT. The chain carries TRBV7-3 and TRBJ2-2, with D unresolved. Trimming pared 3 bases from V and 5 bases from J, leaving 10 bases between. The CDR3 is made up of 14 amino acids. Germline V gene data show CDR1 as SGHTA and CDR2 as FQGTGA.

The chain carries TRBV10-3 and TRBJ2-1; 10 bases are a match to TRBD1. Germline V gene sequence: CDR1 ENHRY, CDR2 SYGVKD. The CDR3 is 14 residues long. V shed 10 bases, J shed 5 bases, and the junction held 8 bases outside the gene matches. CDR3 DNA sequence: TGTGCCACAAACCGGGACAGGGGTAACAATGAGCAGTTCTTC. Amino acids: CATNRDRGNNEQFF.